One and the same sample provided the 9 T cell receptor beta chains below, sequenced in a study of neoadjuvant anti-PD-1 for oral cavity cancer. TCRdb's table, derived via immunoSEQ multiplex PCR, lists solely in-frame clones and lacks some. This sample carries about 16,000 clones, roughly 69% of them seen once, and the ten largest clones take over 2.5%. Here the sequenced sample was PBMCs, taken before nivolumab (anti-PD-1) treatment. Source of these receptors: a person aged 40-85 years with oral cavity squamous cell carcinoma.

The chain carries TRBV11-1 and TRBJ1-3; 7 nucleotides agree with TRBD1. Per the germline V gene, CDR1 is SGHAT and CDR2 is FQDESV (reference sequence). This CDR3 spans 13 amino acids. Unmatched junction bases numbered 2, after V lost 5 bases and J lost 4 bases. CDR3 nucleotide sequence: TGTGCCAGCAGCCGAGGGGGCGGAAACACCATATATTTT. Amino acids: CASSRGGGNTIYF.

This clone was recorded a few times. The genes are TRBV27 and TRBJ1-1, with 11 bases identical to TRBD1. Losses at the gene ends were 2 bases for V and 6 bases for J; bases not matched to a gene: 2. Germline values: CDR1 MNHEY, CDR2 SMNVEV (reference sequence). CDR3 length: 14 amino acids. CDR3 DNA sequence: TGTGCCAGCAGTTTAATGGGACAGGGGGCTGAAGCTTTCTTT. Protein sequence: CASSLMGQGAEAFF.

Only a few counts were recorded for this clone. Written as DNA, the CDR3 is TGTGCCAGCAGTTTCGGGGGAAGGGCTGGCGAGCAGTACTTC. Translation: CASSFGGRAGEQYF. The genes are TRBV6-5 and TRBJ2-7; a weak D match, TRBD2 (6 bases). The ends were cut back, 4 bases at V and 6 bases at J, with 16 bases in the middle. Germline CDR1 is MNHEY and CDR2 is SVGAGI. CDR3 size: 14 residues.

The V call is TRBV5-4, the J call TRBJ2-5, with D hard to call. V dropped 0 bases and J dropped 1 base, with 7 bases sitting between them. In germline, CDR1 is SGHNT, CDR2 YYREEE (reference sequence). CDR3 length: 14 residues. The CDR3 nucleotides read TGTGCCAGCAGCTTGGGACCCGGCCAAGAGACCCAGTACTTC. Amino acids: CASSLGPGQETQYF.

V and J are TRBV6-5 and TRBJ2-5; possible D gene TRBD1, 7 bases. From germline, CDR1 is MNHEY and CDR2 SVGAGI. V gave up 4 bases and J gave up 5 bases, with 14 bases separating them. This CDR3 is built from 14 residues. The DNA of the CDR3 is TGTGCCAGCAGTTCCCAGGGGGGCCGGGAGACCCAGTACTTC. Translated, it gives CASSSQGGRETQYF.

This chain uses TRBV4-1 with TRBJ2-1; possibly TRBD1 for D (5 bases). V was shortened by 0 bases and J by 3 bases, with 12 bases between the two germline ends. Germline V lookup: CDR1 MGHRA, CDR2 YSYEKL. The CDR3 is 16 residues long. The CDR3 DNA reads TGCGCCAGCAGCCAAGATCTTCAGGGAAACTACAATGAGCAGTTCTTC. Translation: CASSQDLQGNYNEQFF.

The chain employs TRBV7-9 and TRBJ1-4; D remains unclear. The CDR3 contains 15 residues. V was clipped by 3 bases and J by 0 bases, with 8 bases between them. The germline V gene has CDR1 SEHNR and CDR2 FQNEAQ (reference sequence). CDR3 in DNA: TGTGCCAGCAGCTTCCCCTCAACAACTAATGAAAAACTGTTTTTT. Its protein is CASSFPSTTNEKLFF.

The chain recombines TRBV27 with TRBJ2-1; D remains ambiguous. Germline lookup yields CDR1 MNHEY and CDR2 SMNVEV (reference sequence). The CDR3 spans 16 residues. V was cut by 2 bases and J by 5 bases, with 16 bases left in between. The CDR3 sequence is CASSLISHPNHNEQFF. The CDR3, as DNA: TGTGCCAGCAGTTTAATCTCGCACCCGAATCACAATGAGCAGTTCTTC.

The J gene is TRBJ1-4, the V gene TRBV19; 7 bases match TRBD1. The V gene end was trimmed by 5 bases and the J gene end by 7 bases; junction bases not matched to a gene: 7. The V gene's germline CDR1 is LNHDA and CDR2 SQIVND (reference sequence). This CDR3 is built from 14 residues. In nucleotides, the CDR3 is TGTGCCAGTAGTCCGGGACAGCCGAGTGAAAAACTGTTTTTT. Residues: CASSPGQPSEKLFF. The full variable domain, rest sourced from reference TRBV19 and TRBJ1-4, is DGGITQSPKYLFRKEGQNVTLSCEQNLNHDAMYWYRQDPGQGLRLIYYSQIVNDFQKGDIAEGYSVSREKKESFPLTVTSAQKNPTAFYLCASSPGQPSEKLFFGSGTQLSVL.